This T cell receptor (beta chain) derives from a study of cytomegalovirus exposure and HLA in healthy donors. The study, taken as a whole, reports: In a later analysis, TCR association rates varied by HLA locus: DRB1 most, HLA-C fewest. Generally TCR sequences proved uncommon, though certain public TCRs appeared in numerous donors.

A multiplex PCR was run with 60 Vbeta primers and 13 Jbeta primers. Sequenced by immunoSEQ multiplex PCR; TCRdb stores in-frame clones only, minus some. The sample consists of around 54,000 clones, 80% of them appearing once. This clone was recorded only once. The target antigen is unknown. Trimming cost V 8 bases and J 2 bases, with 16 bases left between them. Germline V CDR1 and CDR2: SNHLY, FYNNEI. This CDR3 is built from 14 residues. Material: PBMCs. This chain connects TRBV2 to TRBJ2-7; the D gene is possibly TRBD1 (5 bases). The origin of this receptor is a man aged 25 to 40 in good health and CMV-seropositive. The DNA of the CDR3 is TGTGCCAGCTCTAGTCAACGACAGACCTACGAGCAGTACTTC. It codes for CASSSQRQTYEQYF.